The T cell receptor beta chain under discussion was sequenced for a study of blood T cell repertoires in COVID-19 (dated by TCRdb to 2019 to 2021). With regard to the full study: The collaborator samples originated in the United States, Italy and Spain and spanned the acute and convalescent phases of COVID-19. The material from the prospective study consisted of cDNA or gDNA derived from T cells, B-cell-depleted T cells, or PBMCs. Deeply sampled blood TCRbeta repertoires from subjects exposed to, actively infected with, or recovered from COVID-19 were included in the dataset. A freely available public database, intended as a resource for researchers studying the immune response to SARS-CoV-2, is where the repertoires were released. The samples were drawn from two sources: the first 160 participants of the ongoing ImmuneRACE study, and 950 to 1,500 subjects contributed by 6 global collaborators. The sample metadata nearly always contained a de-identified subject ID, COVID-19 status, age in years and sex. Where available, HLA class I and class II types were obtained from metadata supplied by the sample provider rather than from assay-based typing. Beyond this particular receptor, the publication reports: Clinical and demographic metadata were provided uncurated, with the amount varying by source and participant.

Samples from volunteer blood donors who had recovered from COVID-19 were contributed by a second Seattle source. The collaborating institutions used their own protocols to collect whole blood in K2EDTA tubes. For TCRbeta analysis, collaborator samples were shipped as frozen whole blood, as isolated PBMCs, or as DNA extracted from either sample type. TCRbeta CDR3 regions were amplified from genomic DNA by means of the immunoSEQ Assay, a bias-controlled multiplex PCR. Regarding the original processing steps: The number of nucleated cells in each sample was estimated by amplification of reference gene primers within the assay. Sequence reads were collapsed and filtered to measure the absolute abundance of every unique TCRbeta CDR3 rearrangement. Productive Simpson clonality was computed per sample as the square root of Simpson's diversity index over productive rearrangements. What TCRdb holds here is the immuneACCESS table cut down to in-frame rearrangements. Part of the clones is not present; checked against another copy, under half of the missing clones reflect an unresolved V gene, and the others are unexplained. V, J and clone size are taken as reported in that table, and D and trimming were inferred from the DNA itself. Here the sample has around 260,000 clones; around nine tenths occur a single time. The biggest ten clones account for 0.94% of the sample.

Counted from cysteine to phenylalanine, this CDR3 has 15 amino acids. Just the 45-base CDR3 DNA is kept, in frame starting at base 1. CDR1 and CDR2 are drawn from the germline V gene (reference sequence): MNHEY, SMNVEV. Relative to germline, V is missing 5 bases and J is missing 3 bases, with 7 bases of the junction outside any gene match. About this clone: Its antigen is currently not known. No per-base quality is available; no much larger clone lies one base away.

The receptor chain draws on TRBV27 and TRBJ2-1, with TRBD1 identical over 7 junction bases. Sequencing was carried out using peripheral blood. The sequence came from a woman aged 40 to 50 who had recovered from COVID-19. The CDR3 protein sequence reads: CASSRTGQNYNEQFF. The bases read TGTGCCAGCAGTCGAACGGGACAGAACTACAATGAGCAGTTCTTC.